The 23 T cell receptor beta chains given below trace back to one sample, sequenced in a study of T cells after yellow fever vaccination. TCRdb ran MiXCR on the 5' RACE reads and lists one entry per CDR3 protein. The sample contains 150,000 to 200,000 distinct CDR3 sequences, 8% to 13% of which appear only once. The material was CD8+ T cells sorted from PBMCs, obtained 15 days after the yellow fever booster vaccination. These receptors were collected from a man between 18 and 35 years old who received the YFV17D yellow fever vaccine.

This chain connects TRBV7-6 to TRBJ2-7, with D unresolved. Trimming shortened V by 1 base and J by 0 bases, and 13 bases separated the two germline ends. The germline V gene has CDR1 SGHVS and CDR2 FNYEAQ. This CDR3 has 16 amino acids. CDR3 protein: CASSLVEADLSYEQYV. The CDR3 DNA reads as TGTGCCAGCAGCTTAGTTGAGGCCGATCTCTCCTACGAGCAGTACGTC.

DNA of the CDR3: TGCAGTGCCCGGGACATGCGCAGCTCTGGGGCCAACGTCCTGACTTTC. It yields the protein CSARDMRSSGANVLTF. The chain joins TRBV20-1 to TRBJ2-6; D possibly corresponds to TRBD1 (6 bases). The germline V gene has CDR1 DFQATT and CDR2 SNEGSKA (reference sequence). This CDR3 contains 16 residues. The germline V and J ends were trimmed by 6 bases and 0 bases, with 15 bases remaining between them.

This clonotype appeared many times. This chain links TRBV7-8 with TRBJ1-2; D is unclear. The V and J ends lost 5 bases and 4 bases respectively, with 11 bases between them. Germline CDR1 SGHVS, CDR2 FQNEAQ. The CDR3 runs 13 residues. CDR3 DNA: TGTGCCAGCAGCCCCGGCGGCAGCTATGGCTACACCTTC. Protein sequence: CASSPGGSYGYTF. The full variable domain, rest sourced from reference TRBV7-8 and TRBJ1-2, is GAGVSQSPRYKVAKRGQDVALRCDPISGHVSLFWYQQALGQGPEFLTYFQNEAQLDKSGLPSDRFFAERPEGSVSTLKIQRTQQEDSAVYLCASSPGGSYGYTFGSGTRLTVV.

The chain couples TRBV5-1 to TRBJ2-3; TRBD1 aligns across 9 bases. J was trimmed by 9 bases and V by 6 bases; bases with no gene match: 14. The CDR3 runs 15 residues. Germline CDR1 is SGHRS and CDR2 is YFSETQ. In nucleotides, the CDR3 is TGCGCCAGCACCACCCCAGGGACAGGGTCCAACACGCAGTATTTT. This gives the protein CASTTPGTGSNTQYF.

This clonotype was seen only a few times. The CDR3 here is CASSLRFSFPRANEKLFF. The CDR3 nucleotides read TGTGCCAGCAGTTTACGTTTCTCATTTCCGCGGGCTAATGAAAAACTGTTTTTT. The chain employs TRBV12-3 or TRBV12-4 and TRBJ1-4, with D unresolved. The CDR3 spans 18 residues. The germline V and J ends were trimmed by 2 bases and 3 bases, with 19 bases remaining between them.

This clonotype was seen a handful of times. The rearrangement joins TRBV6-5 to TRBJ1-2, with a tentative D call TRBD1 (5 bases). CDR1 and CDR2 from the germline V gene are MNHEY and SVGAGI. V lost 0 bases and J lost 5, with 10 bases in between. This CDR3 is built from 14 residues. The DNA for the CDR3 is TGTGCCAGCAGTTACTCCGGGACCGTTTATGGCTACACCTTC. The encoded protein is CASSYSGTVYGYTF.

Many counts were recorded for this clonotype. J is TRBJ2-1 and V is TRBV5-1; a weak D match, TRBD2 (7 bases). Germline V gene data show CDR1 as SGHRS and CDR2 as YFSETQ. V lost 0 bases, J lost 8 bases, and 15 bases lay in between. This CDR3 has 15 amino acids. The CDR3 region is CASSLVVGGEDEQFF. The CDR3 DNA follows: TGCGCCAGCAGCTTGGTTGTAGGGGGGGAGGATGAGCAGTTCTTC.

The rearrangement joins TRBV7-6 to TRBJ2-7; TRBD2 is a possible D gene (5 bases). Germline CDR1 SGHVS, CDR2 FNYEAQ. The V end was cut by 5 bases, the J end by 4 bases, with 15 bases between. This CDR3 comprises 14 residues. CDR3 residues: CASSPRETGYEQYF. The DNA of the CDR3 is TGTGCCAGCAGCCCCCGGGAAACCGGTTACGAGCAGTACTTC.

This clonotype showed up just once. The rearrangement joins TRBV7-9 to TRBJ1-1; D ambiguous. The CDR3 has 15 residues. Between the trimmed V and J ends, which lost 3 bases and 1 base, there was a span of 12 bases. The germline V gene encodes CDR1 SEHNR and CDR2 FQNEAQ (reference sequence). The CDR3 region is CASSFSRVGNTEAFF. In DNA, the CDR3 is TGTGCCAGCAGCTTTAGCCGGGTTGGGAACACTGAAGCTTTCTTT.

This clonotype was seen a handful of times. V and J are TRBV4-1 and TRBJ1-1; D uncertain. There are 14 residues in the CDR3. Per germline, CDR1 MGHRA and CDR2 YSYEKL. Trimming left V 0 bases short and J 4 bases short, with 9 bases between. The DNA for the CDR3 is TGCGCCAGCAGCCAAGATCATAGGTCCACTGAAGCTTTCTTT. It specifies CASSQDHRSTEAFF.

This clonotype was seen a few times. The V call is TRBV9, the J call TRBJ1-2; D unclear. Trimming removed 0 bases from V and 5 bases from J, with 5 bases in between. Per germline, CDR1 SGDLS and CDR2 YYNGEE. CDR3 length equals 12 residues. The chain's CDR3 is CASSVARYGYTF. The CDR3 DNA follows: TGTGCCAGCAGCGTAGCCAGATATGGCTACACCTTC.

V and J are TRBV5-5 and TRBJ2-1; TRBD2 matches 14 bases. The germline V gene encodes CDR1 SGHKS and CDR2 YYEKEE (reference sequence). Trimming at V came to 3 bases and at J to 9 bases, leaving 8 bases not matched to a gene. The CDR3 contains 16 residues. CDR3 amino acids: CASSYPGLAGVIEQFF. The CDR3 bases are TGTGCCAGCAGCTACCCGGGACTAGCGGGGGTGATTGAGCAGTTCTTC.

This clonotype was recorded a few times. The rearrangement joins TRBV5-1 to TRBJ1-6; TRBD1 might be the D (6 bases). V gave up 4 bases and J gave up 13 bases, with 18 bases separating them. The CDR3 runs 14 residues. Germline CDR1 SGHRS, CDR2 YFSETQ. CDR3 DNA sequence: TGCGCCAGCAGCGCCGACAGGTTCCCTGACCCCCTCCACTTT. It encodes CASSADRFPDPLHF.

The V and J genes are TRBV12-3 or TRBV12-4 and TRBJ1-2, with 7 positions matching TRBD1. The CDR3 has 15 residues. J lost 2 bases, V lost 7 bases, and 10 bases had no gene match. CDR3 nucleotides: TGTGCCAGCACCGAGGGGGGACAGCTCAACTATGGCTACACCTTC. Its protein product is CASTEGGQLNYGYTF.

This sequence joins TRBV5-1 and TRBJ2-7; D not resolved. The V end was cut by 0 bases, the J end by 1 base, with 14 bases between. This CDR3 is built from 16 residues. CDR1 is SGHRS and CDR2 is YFSETQ in the germline V gene. The CDR3: CASSLALGRESYEQYF. CDR3 DNA: TGCGCCAGCAGCTTGGCCTTAGGCAGAGAGTCCTACGAGCAGTACTTC. The variable domain in full, with the rest retrieved from reference TRBV5-1 and TRBJ2-7, is KAGVTQTPRYLIKTRGQQVTLSCSPISGHRSVSWYQQTPGQGLQFLFEYFSETQRNKGNFPGRFSGRQFSNSRSEMNVSTLELGDSALYLCASSLALGRESYEQYFGPGTRLTVT.

In its sample, this clonotype was seen a few times. The V call is TRBV5-1, the J call TRBJ2-5; TRBD1 or TRBD2 may be the D gene (6 bases each). The CDR3 totals 14 residues. Germline CDR1 reads SGHRS; CDR2 reads YFSETQ. The germline V and J ends were trimmed by 4 bases and 3 bases, with 13 bases remaining between them. CDR3 residues: CASSVWGAKETQYF. The CDR3 DNA reads TGCGCCAGCAGCGTTTGGGGGGCCAAAGAGACCCAGTACTTC.

This clonotype was seen once. This chain joins TRBV9 and TRBJ1-1; D may be TRBD1 (5 bases). CDR3 length: 17 residues. V lost 0 bases and J lost 4, with 19 bases in between. Germline V gives CDR1 SGDLS, CDR2 YYNGEE. CDR3 in amino acids: CASSVEPGRLLGTEAFF. The CDR3 bases are TGTGCCAGCAGCGTAGAGCCAGGGAGGCTTTTAGGCACTGAAGCTTTCTTT.

The chain carries TRBV27 and TRBJ2-1; D not resolved. The CDR3 consists of 11 residues. Trimming cost V 8 bases and J 9 bases, with 11 bases left between them. Germline lookup yields CDR1 MNHEY and CDR2 SMNVEV (reference sequence). CDR3 sequence reads: CASGHGSEQFF. The DNA for the CDR3 is TGTGCCAGCGGGCACGGTAGTGAGCAGTTCTTC.

The sample holds many counts of this clonotype. The CDR3 DNA is TGTGCCAGCGGGTCTGTGGGGGGGCGGGACACAGATACGCAGTATTTT. Encoded protein: CASGSVGGRDTDTQYF. The chain combines TRBV6-5 with TRBJ2-3; D possibly corresponds to TRBD2 (7 bases). The germline V gene encodes CDR1 MNHEY and CDR2 SVGAGI. V was trimmed by 8 bases and J by 2 bases, leaving 20 bases between them. The CDR3 consists of 16 residues.

In this sample, this clonotype turned up a few times. The rearrangement links TRBV6-5 to TRBJ2-7; weak D call: TRBD1 (5 bases). There are 14 residues in the CDR3. V was clipped by 0 bases and J by 1 base, with 7 bases between them. Germline V gene lookup returns CDR1 MNHEY and CDR2 SVGAGI. CDR3 protein: CASSYSQGSYEQYF. Here the CDR3 DNA reads TGTGCCAGCAGTTACTCGCAGGGTTCCTACGAGCAGTACTTC.

The chain recombines TRBV6-2 or TRBV6-3 with TRBJ1-1; D may be TRBD1 (5 bases). V gave up 2 bases and J gave up 1 base, with 11 bases separating them. From germline, CDR1 is MNHEY and CDR2 SVGEGT. This CDR3 has 15 amino acids. This CDR3 reads CASSYRTGTNTEAFF. As DNA, the CDR3 is TGTGCCAGCAGTTACCGTACGGGGACGAACACTGAAGCTTTCTTT.

This clonotype appeared a few times. J is TRBJ2-7 and V is TRBV27; D is possibly TRBD1 or TRBD2 (6 bases each). The CDR3 has 14 residues. Per germline, CDR1 MNHEY and CDR2 SMNVEV (reference sequence). V was cut by 3 bases and J by 7 bases, with 16 bases left in between. CDR3 residues: CASSFGGPKGEQYF. In nucleotides, the CDR3 is TGTGCCAGCAGTTTTGGGGGGCCCAAGGGAGAGCAGTACTTC.

This clonotype was recorded a few times. This rearrangement joins TRBV29-1 to TRBJ2-7; 7 nucleotides align to TRBD1. Losses at the gene ends were 6 bases for V and 6 bases for J; bases not matched to a gene: 8. CDR1 SQVTM and CDR2 ANQGSEA come from the germline V gene. The CDR3 is 12 residues long. The CDR3 sequence is CSVEDDRVEQYF. The CDR3 coding sequence is TGCAGCGTGGAGGACGACAGGGTCGAGCAGTACTTC.